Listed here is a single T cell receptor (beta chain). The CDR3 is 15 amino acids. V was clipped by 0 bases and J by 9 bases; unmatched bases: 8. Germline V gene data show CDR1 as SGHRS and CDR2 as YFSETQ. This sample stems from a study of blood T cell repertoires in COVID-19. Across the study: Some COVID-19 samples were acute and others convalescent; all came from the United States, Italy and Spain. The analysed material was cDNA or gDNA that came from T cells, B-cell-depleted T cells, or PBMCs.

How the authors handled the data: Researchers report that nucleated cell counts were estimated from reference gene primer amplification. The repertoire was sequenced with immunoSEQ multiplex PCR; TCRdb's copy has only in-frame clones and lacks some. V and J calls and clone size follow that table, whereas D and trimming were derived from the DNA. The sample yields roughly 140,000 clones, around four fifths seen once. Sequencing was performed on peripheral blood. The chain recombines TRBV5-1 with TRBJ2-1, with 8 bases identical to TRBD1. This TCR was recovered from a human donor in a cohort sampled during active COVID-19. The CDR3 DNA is TGCGCCAGCAGCTTGGGGCAGGGGGCGCTGGGTGAGCAGTTCTTC. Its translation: CASSLGQGALGEQFF.